The entry below describes one TCR beta chain. Its antigen is undetermined. V was cut by 1 base and J by 8 bases, with 12 bases left in between. Looked up from germline, CDR1 is LNHDA and CDR2 is SQIVND (reference sequence). This CDR3 is 14 amino acids long. PCR amplification relied on 60 Vbeta primers (plus 13 Jbeta primers). TCRdb's copy holds only in-frame clones and misses some; the assay was immunoSEQ multiplex PCR. The sample shows 200,000 to 250,000 clones, 70% to 90% of them seen only once. These data are taken from a study of cytomegalovirus exposure and HLA in healthy donors. Study-wide results and caveats: Cytomegalovirus association was listed for roughly 160 TCR beta chains.

Sequencing was carried out using PBMCs. The clonotype originates from a man between 25 and 39 years old in good health and CMV-seronegative. The chain links TRBV19 to TRBJ2-1; D not certain. The DNA of the CDR3 is TGTGCCAGTAGTATAGGTGGGCCCGTTGATGAGCAGTTCTTC. Translation: CASSIGGPVDEQFF.